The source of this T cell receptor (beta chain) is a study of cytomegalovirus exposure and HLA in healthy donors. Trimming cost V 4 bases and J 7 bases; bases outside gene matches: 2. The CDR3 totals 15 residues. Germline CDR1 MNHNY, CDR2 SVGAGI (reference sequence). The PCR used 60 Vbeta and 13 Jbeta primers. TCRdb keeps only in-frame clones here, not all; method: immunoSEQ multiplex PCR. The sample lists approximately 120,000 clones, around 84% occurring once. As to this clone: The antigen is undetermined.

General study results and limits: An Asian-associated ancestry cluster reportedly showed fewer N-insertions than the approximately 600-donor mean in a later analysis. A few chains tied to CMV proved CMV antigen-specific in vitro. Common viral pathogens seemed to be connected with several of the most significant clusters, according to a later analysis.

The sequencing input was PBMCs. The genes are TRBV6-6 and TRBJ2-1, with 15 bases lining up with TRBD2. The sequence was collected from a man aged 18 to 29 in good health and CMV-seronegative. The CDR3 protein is CASSSGTSGRNEQFF. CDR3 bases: TGTGCCAGCAGTTCGGGGACTAGCGGGAGGAATGAGCAGTTCTTC.